This section outlines one T cell receptor beta chain sequence together with its context. Its antigen is as yet unknown. Every isolated RNA sample was fully reverse transcribed, so sequencing captured expressed TCRB transcripts. Profiled with immunoSEQ multiplex PCR; TCRdb holds only in-frame clones, not every one. The sample carries just under 150,000 clones, 10% to 15% recorded once. The sample comes from a study of beta chain features in type 1 diabetes. This CDR3 comprises 16 residues. The V gene's germline CDR1 is SGHVS and CDR2 FNYEAQ. Trimming removed 4 bases at V and 5 bases at J, with 20 bases between. Whole-study findings and limits: Shortening that was moderate but significant affected the TCRB CDR3s of Type 1 diabetes patients in all four CD4+ subsets.

The specimen was central memory CD4+ T cells from blood. The receptor was isolated from a man between 18 and 35 years old with type 1 diabetes. The chain couples TRBV7-6 to TRBJ1-2, with D maybe TRBD1 (6 bases). The CDR3 here is CASSSPGRGGAYGYTF. In nucleotides, the CDR3 is TGTGCCAGCAGCTCCCCGGGTAGGGGGGGCGCATATGGCTACACCTTC.